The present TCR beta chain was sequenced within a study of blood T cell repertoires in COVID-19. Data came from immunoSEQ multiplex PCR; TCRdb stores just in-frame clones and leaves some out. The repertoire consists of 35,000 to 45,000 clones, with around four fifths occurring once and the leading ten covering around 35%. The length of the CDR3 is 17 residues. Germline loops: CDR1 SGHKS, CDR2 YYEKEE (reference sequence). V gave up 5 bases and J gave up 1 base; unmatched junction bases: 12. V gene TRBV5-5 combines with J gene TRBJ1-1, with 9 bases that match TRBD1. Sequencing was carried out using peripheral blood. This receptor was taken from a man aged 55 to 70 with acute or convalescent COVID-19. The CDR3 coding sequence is TGTGCCAGCAGGCCCGCCGGGACAGGGTTCACGAACACTGAAGCTTTCTTT. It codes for CASRPAGTGFTNTEAFF. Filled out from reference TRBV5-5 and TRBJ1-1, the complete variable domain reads DAGVTQSPTHLIKTRGQQVTLRCSPISGHKSVSWYQQVLGQGPQFIFQYYEKEERGRGNFPDRFSARQFPNYSSELNVNALLLGDSALYLCASRPAGTGFTNTEAFFGQGTRLTVV.